The 27 T cell receptor beta chains in this list originate from one sample, sequenced in a study of CD8 T cells in ankylosing spondylitis (dated by TCRdb to about 2017). Findings and caveats that apply to the study as a whole: Blood from ankylosing spondylitis patients appeared to be characterized by a TCR beta motif composed of 7 to 9 highly homologous amino acid variants.

The library came from 5' RACE. Data came from an Illumina HiSeq 2500. The public reads were reanalyzed by TCRdb: fastp trimming at Q25, MiXCR alignment, in-frame beta chains only. Rows merge per CDR3 protein into single entries with the most common DNA and genes. The table for this sample lists about 540,000 distinct CDR3 sequences; approximately 11% of them were counted only once. The ten largest make up around 6.8% of the sample. No antigen is known for these receptors. The sequencing input was blood, either unsorted or a sorted T cell fraction (not recorded which). These receptors all come from a male donor with ankylosing spondylitis.

This clonotype was picked up a small number of times. V is TRBV5-1 and J is TRBJ2-7; D gene unclear. The CDR3 is made up of 14 amino acids. The V end was cut by 4 bases, the J end by 0 bases, with 11 bases between. The germline gives CDR1 SGHRS, CDR2 YFSETQ. The CDR3: CASSPSASSYEQYV. CDR3 sequence (DNA): TGCGCCAGCAGCCCGTCCGCTAGCTCCTACGAGCAGTACGTC.

This chain connects TRBV20-1 to TRBJ2-3, with 8 nucleotides matching TRBD2. The germline CDR1 and CDR2 sequences are DFQATT and SNEGSKA (reference sequence). Trimming cost V 2 bases and J 11 bases; bases outside gene matches: 9. CDR3 length: 13 residues. Written as DNA, the CDR3 is TGCAGTGCTAGACTACTAGCGGCCCACGGGCAGTATTTT. Translation gives CSARLLAAHGQYF.

The chain combines TRBV7-9 with TRBJ2-5; no definite D call. This CDR3 has 12 amino acids. Trimming shortened V by 5 bases and J by 7 bases, and 11 bases separated the two germline ends. Germline assignment: CDR1 SEHNR and CDR2 FQNEAQ (reference sequence). The CDR3 bases are TGTGCCAGCAGCCCCCAGGAAGGGACCCAGTACTTC. This codes for CASSPQEGTQYF.

Many counts were recorded for this clonotype. V is TRBV10-2 and J is TRBJ2-7; no reliable D call. Germline CDR1 is WSHSY and CDR2 is SAAADI. Trimming shortened V by 8 bases and J by 3 bases, and 11 bases separated the two germline ends. The CDR3 runs to 12 residues. CDR3 loop: CASEDDNYEQYF. For the CDR3, the DNA is TGCGCCAGCGAGGACGACAACTACGAGCAGTACTTC.

V is TRBV20-1 and J is TRBJ2-1, with 14 bases aligning to TRBD2. After removal of 3 bases from V and 5 bases from J, the junction contained 3 bases not matched to a gene. Germline assignment: CDR1 DFQATT and CDR2 SNEGSKA (reference sequence). This CDR3 comprises 15 residues. CDR3: CSARGLAGVDNEQFF. The CDR3 DNA is TGCAGTGCTAGGGGACTAGCGGGAGTAGACAATGAGCAGTTCTTC.

The table lists this clonotype with many counts. The chain has TRBV30 and TRBJ2-1; D uncertain. The CDR3 loop spans 12 amino acids. Germline CDR1 GTSNPN, CDR2 SVGIG (reference sequence). Trimming stripped 4 bases from V and 8 bases from J, with 12 bases between. The CDR3 reads CAWTGRSDEQFF. Here the CDR3 DNA reads TGTGCCTGGACGGGCAGGAGCGATGAGCAGTTCTTC. The full variable domain, completed using reference TRBV30 and TRBJ2-1, is SQTIHQWPATLVQPVGSPLSLECTVEGTSNPNLYWYRQAAGRGLQLLFYSVGIGQISSEVPQNLSASRPQDRQFILSSKKLLLSDSGFYLCAWTGRSDEQFFGPGTRLTVL.

V gene TRBV20-1 combines with J gene TRBJ1-1; D possibly corresponds to TRBD1 (5 bases). CDR3 length: 14 residues. Germline loops: CDR1 DFQATT, CDR2 SNEGSKA (reference sequence). Trimming cost V 3 bases and J 0 bases, with 11 bases left between them. CDR3 bases: TGCAGTGCTAGTGGGGCAGCTTTGAACACTGAAGCTTTCTTT. It translates to CSASGAALNTEAFF.

The J gene is TRBJ1-2, the V gene TRBV7-9, with 8 bases identical to TRBD1. The germline V gene encodes CDR1 SEHNR and CDR2 FQNEAQ (reference sequence). There are 14 residues in the CDR3. Trimming removed 4 bases from V and 8 bases from J; junction bases left unmatched: 9. The DNA of the CDR3 is TGTGCCAGCAGCTATGCAGGGGGCGCGGAGGGCTACACCTTC. This codes for CASSYAGGAEGYTF.

This clonotype has only a few counts. V usage is TRBV5-1 and J usage is TRBJ2-5; D uncertain. The CDR3 totals 14 residues. V was trimmed by 5 bases and J by 2 bases, leaving 13 bases between them. CDR1 SGHRS and CDR2 YFSETQ come from the germline V gene. The CDR3 spells CASSSWPTQETQYF. CDR3 coding DNA: TGCGCCAGCAGTTCCTGGCCCACGCAAGAGACCCAGTACTTC.

This clonotype was seen ten or more times. The chain links TRBV12-3 or TRBV12-4 to TRBJ2-2; tentatively, D is TRBD1 (6 bases). This CDR3 contains 16 residues. Trimming took off 7 bases at V and 8 bases at J, with 23 bases between the two ends. In DNA form, the CDR3 reads TGTGCCAGCACCCACCCCCGGACAGATTCCCGTGGGGAGCTGTTTTTT. It codes for CASTHPRTDSRGELFF.

This clonotype was counted only a few times. V and J are TRBV3-1 and TRBJ2-2, with D unclear. V gave up 7 bases and J gave up 4 bases, with 10 bases separating them. CDR1 is LGHDT and CDR2 is YNNKEL in the germline V gene (reference sequence). This CDR3 contains 13 residues. This chain's CDR3 is CASTPTTTGELFF. CDR3 in DNA: TGTGCCAGCACCCCCACTACCACCGGGGAGCTGTTTTTT.

This clonotype was detected many times. The V gene is TRBV7-9, the J gene TRBJ2-1; 9 bases agree with TRBD2. CDR3 size: 15 residues. After removal of 5 bases from V and 5 bases from J, the junction contained 7 bases not matched to a gene. CDR1 SEHNR and CDR2 FQNEAQ come from the germline V gene (reference sequence). The CDR3 region has the DNA TGTGCCAGCAGCCCTGGGGTAGCGGGAGACAATGAGCAGTTCTTC. It translates to CASSPGVAGDNEQFF. Full variable domain (remainder filled in from reference TRBV7-9 and TRBJ2-1): DTGVSQNPRHKITKRGQNVTFRCDPISEHNRLYWYRQTLGQGPEFLTYFQNEAQLEKSRLLSDRFSAERPKGSFSTLEIQRTEQGDSAMYLCASSPGVAGDNEQFFGPGTRLTVL.

V usage is TRBV5-1 and J usage is TRBJ1-6; 7 bases agree with TRBD1. J was trimmed by 8 bases and V by 4 bases; bases with no gene match: 6. Germline CDR1 and CDR2: SGHRS and YFSETQ. The CDR3 has 14 residues. This chain's CDR3 is CASSEGQLDSPLHF. CDR3 nucleotide sequence: TGCGCCAGCAGCGAGGGACAGTTGGATTCACCCCTCCACTTT.

The chain joins TRBV12-3 or TRBV12-4 to TRBJ2-5; 7 nucleotides align to TRBD1. The length of the CDR3 is 13 residues. Trimming cost V 5 bases and J 5 bases; bases outside gene matches: 5. CDR3 sequence reads: CASSRQGVETQYF. For the CDR3, the DNA is TGTGCCAGCAGTCGACAGGGCGTGGAGACCCAGTACTTC.

This clonotype has at least ten counts. The gene calls are TRBV2 and TRBJ2-7; 13 positions agree with TRBD2. The germline V gene encodes CDR1 SNHLY and CDR2 FYNNEI. V lost 5 bases to trimming and J lost 5 bases; unmatched junction nucleotides: 3. This CDR3 has 14 residues. The CDR3 spells CASSQGTSGDEQYF. The CDR3 DNA is TGTGCCAGCAGTCAGGGGACTAGCGGGGACGAGCAGTACTTC.

This clonotype came up many times. The J gene is TRBJ2-7, the V gene TRBV3-1; 8 positions match TRBD1. Germline V gene sequence: CDR1 LGHDT, CDR2 YNNKEL (reference sequence). This CDR3 has 13 amino acids. Germline trimming cut 4 bases from V and 6 bases from J; bases unmatched to any gene: 5. CDR3 bases: TGTGCCAGCAGCCGCACACAGGGGGGCGAGCAGTACGTC. Translated: CASSRTQGGEQYV.

The chain links TRBV3-1 to TRBJ2-1; the D gene is possibly TRBD2 (6 bases). Trimming took 2 bases from V and 4 from J, leaving 15 bases between them. Germline CDR1 is LGHDT and CDR2 is YNNKEL (reference sequence). The CDR3 runs to 16 residues. CDR3 region: CASSQRPQRVYNEQFF. The CDR3 nucleotides read TGTGCCAGCAGCCAACGTCCGCAGCGGGTGTACAATGAGCAGTTCTTC.

V and J are TRBV24-1 and TRBJ2-2; 8 bases are a match to TRBD2. Trimming cost V 4 bases and J 2 bases; bases outside gene matches: 8. CDR3 length: 17 amino acids. Germline V lookup: CDR1 KGHDR, CDR2 SFDVKD. The CDR3 is CATSEDRLALNTGELFF. Written as DNA, the CDR3 is TGTGCCACCAGTGAGGATAGACTAGCGTTAAACACCGGGGAGCTGTTTTTT.

This sequence joins TRBV29-1 and TRBJ1-5; the D is unclear. CDR1 is SQVTM and CDR2 is ANQGSEA in the germline V gene. The length of the CDR3 is 14 residues. With 5 bases removed from V and 0 bases from J, the gap between germline ends came to 11 bases. The CDR3 protein is CSVSEGGSNQPQHF. CDR3 DNA sequence: TGCAGCGTTTCTGAGGGAGGTAGCAATCAGCCCCAGCATTTT.

This clonotype was recorded at least ten times. The chain links TRBV5-1 to TRBJ1-1; TRBD1 matches at 9 bases. Germline V gene sequence: CDR1 SGHRS, CDR2 YFSETQ. V lost 0 bases to trimming and J lost 4 bases; unmatched junction nucleotides: 4. This CDR3 region has 15 residues. The CDR3 sequence is CASSLEGTGSTEAFF. The CDR3 bases are TGCGCCAGCAGCTTGGAGGGGACAGGGAGCACTGAAGCTTTCTTT.

The chain carries TRBV7-2 and TRBJ2-1, with 7 bases that match TRBD2. The CDR3 consists of 15 residues. The V segment lost 5 bases and the J segment 3 bases; nucleotides outside the gene matches: 7. The germline V gene encodes CDR1 SGHTA and CDR2 FQGNSA. The CDR3 DNA is TGTGCCAGCAGCCTCCAAGCGGGACTCTACAATGAGCAGTTCTTC. Translated, it gives CASSLQAGLYNEQFF.

The rearrangement uses TRBV20-1 and TRBJ1-4; TRBD1 matches 8 bases. Germline trimming cut 3 bases from V and 5 bases from J; bases unmatched to any gene: 5. Germline loops: CDR1 DFQATT, CDR2 SNEGSKA (reference sequence). This CDR3 comprises 14 residues. CDR3 residues: CSARQGASNEKLFF. For the CDR3, the DNA is TGCAGTGCTAGGCAGGGGGCGAGCAATGAAAAACTGTTTTTT.

This clonotype occurred a few times. The CDR3 region is CASSGTSASYTQYF. The CDR3 coding sequence is TGTGCCAGCAGCGGGACTAGCGCCTCTTATACGCAGTATTTT. The chain links TRBV11-2 to TRBJ2-3, with 10 nucleotides matching TRBD2. CDR3 size: 14 residues. The germline V gene encodes CDR1 SGHAT and CDR2 FQNNGV. The V segment lost 5 bases and the J segment 7 bases; nucleotides outside the gene matches: 6.

V and J are TRBV3-1 and TRBJ1-5; 7 bases are a match to TRBD1. The ends lost 3 bases at V and 0 bases at J; junction bases unmatched: 11. This CDR3 comprises 18 residues. Germline CDR1 is LGHDT and CDR2 is YNNKEL (reference sequence). The CDR3 bases are TGTGCCAGCAGCCACCACCTCGGGACAGACTATAGCAATCAGCCCCAGCATTTT. Encoded protein: CASSHHLGTDYSNQPQHF.

This clonotype was observed a handful of times. The rearrangement links TRBV20-1 to TRBJ2-1; 9 nucleotides agree with TRBD2. The CDR3 has 15 residues. The J segment lost 3 bases and the V segment lost 0 bases, leaving 3 bases of the junction unmatched. Germline V lookup: CDR1 DFQATT, CDR2 SNEGSKA (reference sequence). The CDR3 nucleotides are TGCAGTGCTAGAGATCCTAGCGGGATCTACAATGAGCAGTTCTTC. This codes for CSARDPSGIYNEQFF.

J is TRBJ2-1 and V is TRBV20-1; D call uncertain. The V and J ends lost 3 bases and 2 bases respectively, with 11 bases between them. The CDR3 covers 14 residues. CDR1 and CDR2 (germline): DFQATT, SNEGSKA (reference sequence). This CDR3 is CSARWRTPYNEQFF. CDR3 DNA sequence: TGCAGTGCTAGGTGGCGGACCCCCTACAATGAGCAGTTCTTC.

This clonotype was picked up many times. The V gene is TRBV20-1, the J gene TRBJ1-1, with no clear D. The CDR3 contains 12 residues. Germline CDR1 DFQATT, CDR2 SNEGSKA (reference sequence). CDR3 nucleotides: TGCAGCGCCCCGGGCAGGAGCACTGAAGCTTTCTTT. Amino acid sequence: CSAPGRSTEAFF.